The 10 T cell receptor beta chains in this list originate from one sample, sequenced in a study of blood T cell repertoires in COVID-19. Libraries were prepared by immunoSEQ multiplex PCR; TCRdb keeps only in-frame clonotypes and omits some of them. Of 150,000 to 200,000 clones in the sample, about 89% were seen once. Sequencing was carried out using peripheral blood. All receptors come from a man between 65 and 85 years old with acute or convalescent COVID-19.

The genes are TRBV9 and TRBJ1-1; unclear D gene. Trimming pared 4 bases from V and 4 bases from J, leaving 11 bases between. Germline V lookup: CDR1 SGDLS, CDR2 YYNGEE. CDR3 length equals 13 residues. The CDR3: CASSPRGSTEAFF. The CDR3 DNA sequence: TGTGCCAGCAGCCCCCGGGGAAGCACTGAAGCTTTCTTT.

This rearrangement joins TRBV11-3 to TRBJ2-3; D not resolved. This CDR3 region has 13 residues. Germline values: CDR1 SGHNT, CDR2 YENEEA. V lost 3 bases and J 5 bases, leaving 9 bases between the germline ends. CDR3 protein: CASSFAYEDTQYF. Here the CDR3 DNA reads TGTGCCAGCAGCTTCGCCTATGAAGATACGCAGTATTTT.

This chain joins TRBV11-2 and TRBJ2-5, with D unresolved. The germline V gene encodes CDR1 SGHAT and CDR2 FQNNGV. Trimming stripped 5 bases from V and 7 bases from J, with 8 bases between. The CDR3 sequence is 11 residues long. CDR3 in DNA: TGTGCCAGCAGCGGTCCGGGGACCCAGTACTTC. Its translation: CASSGPGTQYF.

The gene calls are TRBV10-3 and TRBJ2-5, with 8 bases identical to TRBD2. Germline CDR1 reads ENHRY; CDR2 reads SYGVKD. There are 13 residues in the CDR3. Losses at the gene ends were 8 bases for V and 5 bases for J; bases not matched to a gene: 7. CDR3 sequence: CAISGGGTETQYF. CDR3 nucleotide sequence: TGTGCCATCTCGGGAGGGGGAACGGAGACCCAGTACTTC.

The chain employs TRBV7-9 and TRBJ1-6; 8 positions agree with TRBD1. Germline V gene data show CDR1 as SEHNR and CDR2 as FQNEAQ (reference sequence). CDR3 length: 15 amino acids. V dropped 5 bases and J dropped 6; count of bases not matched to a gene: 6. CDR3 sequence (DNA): TGTGCCAGCAGCCTCGGACAGGGTGGTAATTCACCCCTCCACTTT. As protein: CASSLGQGGNSPLHF.

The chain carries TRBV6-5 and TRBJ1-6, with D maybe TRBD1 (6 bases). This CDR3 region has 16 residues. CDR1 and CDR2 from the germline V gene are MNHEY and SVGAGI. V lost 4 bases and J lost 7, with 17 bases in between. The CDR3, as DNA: TGTGCCAGCAGTTCACCCTCCGGGACACAAAATTCACCCCTCCACTTT. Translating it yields CASSSPSGTQNSPLHF.

CDR3 DNA: TGTGCCAGCAGTCTCGTGGTTGGCTACGGGGGCACCATATATTTT. Its protein is CASSLVVGYGGTIYF. This sequence joins TRBV6-6 and TRBJ1-3; D may be TRBD1 (5 bases). In germline, CDR1 is MNHNY, CDR2 SVGAGI (reference sequence). The CDR3 is 15 residues long. The germline V and J ends were trimmed by 5 bases and 9 bases, with 20 bases remaining between them.

CDR3 residues: CASSQDGLAGVDEQYF. CDR3 nucleotide sequence: TGTGCCAGCAGCCAAGATGGACTAGCGGGGGTCGACGAGCAGTACTTC. The chain carries TRBV3-1 (or the pseudogene TRBV3-2) and TRBJ2-7, with 13 bases that match TRBD2. The junction had 4 bases not matched to a gene; V was cut back by 0 bases and J by 5 bases. Germline CDR1 is LGHDT and CDR2 is YNNKEL (reference sequence). This CDR3 region has 16 residues.

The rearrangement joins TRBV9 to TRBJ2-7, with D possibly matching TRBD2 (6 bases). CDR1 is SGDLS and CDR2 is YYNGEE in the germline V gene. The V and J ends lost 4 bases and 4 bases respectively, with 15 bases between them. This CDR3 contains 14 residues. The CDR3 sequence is CASSPAGSPYEQYF. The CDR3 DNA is TGTGCCAGCAGCCCTGCGGGGAGCCCATACGAGCAGTACTTC.

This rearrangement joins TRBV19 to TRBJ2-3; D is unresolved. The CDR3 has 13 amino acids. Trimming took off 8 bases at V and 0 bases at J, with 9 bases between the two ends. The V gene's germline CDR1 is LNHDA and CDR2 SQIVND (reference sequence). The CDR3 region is CASHQTSTDTQYF. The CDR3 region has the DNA TGTGCCAGTCACCAAACTAGCACAGATACGCAGTATTTT.